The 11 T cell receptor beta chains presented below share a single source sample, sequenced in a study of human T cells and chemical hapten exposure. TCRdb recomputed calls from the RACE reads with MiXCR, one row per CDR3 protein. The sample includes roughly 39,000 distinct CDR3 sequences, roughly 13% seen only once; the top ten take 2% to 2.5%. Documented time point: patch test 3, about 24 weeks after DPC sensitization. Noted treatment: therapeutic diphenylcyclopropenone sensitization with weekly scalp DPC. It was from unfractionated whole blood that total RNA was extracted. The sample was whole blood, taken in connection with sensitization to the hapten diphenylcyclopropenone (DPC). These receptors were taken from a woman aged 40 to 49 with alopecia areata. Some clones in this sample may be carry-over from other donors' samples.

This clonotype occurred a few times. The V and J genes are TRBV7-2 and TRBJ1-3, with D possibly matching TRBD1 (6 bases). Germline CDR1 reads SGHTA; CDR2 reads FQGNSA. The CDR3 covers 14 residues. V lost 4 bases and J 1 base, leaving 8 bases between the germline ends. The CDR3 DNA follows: TGTGCCAGCAGCTCACAGGGATCTGGAAACACCATATATTTT. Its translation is CASSSQGSGNTIYF.

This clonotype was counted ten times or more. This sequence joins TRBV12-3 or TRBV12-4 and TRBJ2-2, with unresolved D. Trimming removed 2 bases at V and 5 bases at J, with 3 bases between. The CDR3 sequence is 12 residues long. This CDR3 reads CASSLTTGELFF. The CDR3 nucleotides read TGTGCCAGCAGTTTAACGACCGGGGAGCTGTTTTTT.

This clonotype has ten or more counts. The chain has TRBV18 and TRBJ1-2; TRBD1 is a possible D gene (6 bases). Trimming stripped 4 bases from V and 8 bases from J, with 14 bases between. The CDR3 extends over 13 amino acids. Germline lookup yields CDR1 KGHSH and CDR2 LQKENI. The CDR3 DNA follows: TGTGCCAGCTCACAACAGGGATATGACGGCTACACCTTC. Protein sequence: CASSQQGYDGYTF.

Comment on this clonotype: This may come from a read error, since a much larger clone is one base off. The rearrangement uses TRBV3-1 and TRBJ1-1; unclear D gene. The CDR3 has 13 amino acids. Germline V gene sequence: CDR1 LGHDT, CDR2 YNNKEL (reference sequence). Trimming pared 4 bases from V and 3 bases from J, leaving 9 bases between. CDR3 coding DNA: TGTGCCAGCAGCCCTTCCAGTGACACTGAAGCTTTCTTT. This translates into CASSPSSDTEAFF.

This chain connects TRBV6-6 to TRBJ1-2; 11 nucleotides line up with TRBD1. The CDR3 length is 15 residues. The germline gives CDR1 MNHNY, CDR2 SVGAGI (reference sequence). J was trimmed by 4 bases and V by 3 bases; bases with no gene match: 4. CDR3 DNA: TGTGCCAGCAGTTATGGACAGGGGGCCGGCTATGGCTACACCTTC. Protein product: CASSYGQGAGYGYTF.

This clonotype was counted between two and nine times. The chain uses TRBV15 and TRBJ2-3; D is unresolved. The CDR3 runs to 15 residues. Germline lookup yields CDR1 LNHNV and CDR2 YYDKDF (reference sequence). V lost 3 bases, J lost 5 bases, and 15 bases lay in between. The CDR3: CATSRKISRGDTQYF. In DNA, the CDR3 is TGTGCCACCAGCAGGAAGATATCACGAGGAGATACGCAGTATTTT.

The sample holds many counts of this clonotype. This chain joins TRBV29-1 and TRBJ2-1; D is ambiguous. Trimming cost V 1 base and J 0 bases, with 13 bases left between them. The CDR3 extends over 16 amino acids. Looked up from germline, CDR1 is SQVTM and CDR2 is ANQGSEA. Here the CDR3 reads CSVEGDWRSSYNEQFF. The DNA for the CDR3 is TGCAGCGTTGAAGGGGATTGGAGATCCTCCTACAATGAGCAGTTCTTC.

The CDR3 bases are TGTGCCAGCGGCCCCCAGCGGCAGAGCACAGATACGCAGTATTTT. Protein product: CASGPQRQSTDTQYF. This chain links TRBV2 with TRBJ2-3, with D possibly matching TRBD2 (5 bases). Germline loops: CDR1 SNHLY, CDR2 FYNNEI. The length of the CDR3 is 15 residues. Trimming left V 8 bases short and J 0 bases short, with 15 bases between.

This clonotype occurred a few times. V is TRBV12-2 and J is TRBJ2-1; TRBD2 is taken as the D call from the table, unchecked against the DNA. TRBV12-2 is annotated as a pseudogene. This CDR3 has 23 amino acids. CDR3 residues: CASRSTIWAGGGPSPKCCLEQFF. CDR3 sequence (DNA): TGTGCAAGTCGCTCAACAATATGGGCTGGTGGCGGGCCTTCCCCCAAGTGTTGTCTTGAGCAGTTCTTC.

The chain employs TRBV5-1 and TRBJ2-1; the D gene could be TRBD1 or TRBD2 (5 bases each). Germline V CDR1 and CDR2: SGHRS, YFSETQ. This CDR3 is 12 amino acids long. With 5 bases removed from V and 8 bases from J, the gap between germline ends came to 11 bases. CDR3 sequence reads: CASRRGGDEQFF. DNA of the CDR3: TGCGCCAGCAGACGGGGCGGCGATGAGCAGTTCTTC.

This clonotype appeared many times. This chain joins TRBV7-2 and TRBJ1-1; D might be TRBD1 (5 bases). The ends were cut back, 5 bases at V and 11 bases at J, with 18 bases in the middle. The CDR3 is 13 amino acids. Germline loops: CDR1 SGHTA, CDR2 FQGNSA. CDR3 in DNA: TGTGCCAGCAGCCCCCAACGGGACTTGGGGGCTTTCTTT. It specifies CASSPQRDLGAFF. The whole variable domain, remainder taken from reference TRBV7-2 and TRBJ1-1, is GAGVSQSPSNKVTEKGKDVELRCDPISGHTALYWYRQSLGQGLEFLIYFQGNSAPDKSGLPSDRFSAERTGGSVSTLTIQRTQQEDSAVYLCASSPQRDLGAFFGQGTRLTVV.